The source of this T cell receptor (beta chain) is a study of CXCR3-negative and CXCR3-positive naive CD8 T cells. Note on this clonotype: Its antigen is unknown.

CDR3 length: 16 amino acids. CDR1 and CDR2 from the germline V gene are MNHEY and SVGEGT. Notes on the study in general: Naive cells used TRBV-TRBJ genes in much the same way whether CXCR3-negative or CXCR3-positive; memory cells did not. CXCR3-negative naive cells had less hydrophobic TRB CDR3s than did CXCR3-positive naive cells.

TRB cDNA was prepared as libraries by UMI-labeled 5' RACE. Reprocessing the 5' RACE reads, TCRdb reports a single entry for every CDR3 protein and omits DNA. The sample holds about 53,000 distinct CDR3 sequences. The rearrangement links TRBV6-2 or TRBV6-3 to TRBJ2-1; lacking DNA, the TRBD2 call made by TCRdb goes unchecked. This clonotype was sampled from a human donor in good health. Some clones in this sample may be carry-over from other donors' samples. Sequencing was done on a sample of naive CXCR3- CD8+ T cells from blood. The subset is: CD45RO-CCR7+CD27+CD95- naive CD8+ T cells lacking CXCR3 (TNR3-). The CDR3 sequence is CASRPLAGGNYNVQFF.